Listed below are T cell receptor beta chains from one sample, sequenced in a study of CD8 T cells in Susac syndrome. Using its own MiXCR run on the immunoSEQ multiplex PCR reads, TCRdb lists one record per CDR3 protein. The sample carries roughly 150,000 distinct CDR3 sequences, roughly 95% recorded once. Sequencing input: CD8+ T cells from PBMCs. These receptors were obtained from a human donor with multiple sclerosis. Each CDR3 is given with its conserved first and last residue. A D gene is named only where the DNA matches it firmly. Expanded clones are given a class, and other clones once, few, many or no size at all.

>TRBV25-1|TRBJ2-1|-|-
CASSGGIGNEQFF
TGTGCCAGCAGTGGCGGGATAGGGAATGAGCAGTTCTTC
>TRBV7-3|TRBJ1-1|-|-
CASSLGLGVGKYEAFF
TGTGCCAGCAGCTTAGGGCTTGGGGTAGGCAAATATGAAGCTTTCTTT
>TRBV29-1|TRBJ2-6|-|once
CSVAPGSGANVLTF
TGCAGCGTTGCTCCAGGCTCTGGGGCCAACGTCCTGACTTTC
>TRBV20-1|TRBJ1-2|-|-
CSARDEGGRWGYTF
TGCAGTGCTAGAGATGAAGGGGGACGGTGGGGCTACACCTTC
>TRBV29-1|TRBJ1-1|-|-
CSVDGRVNTEAFF
TGCAGCGTTGATGGGCGTGTGAACACTGAAGCTTTCTTT
>TRBV20-1|TRBJ2-3|TRBD1|-
CSAKGDRGLTDTQYF
TGCAGTGCAAAAGGGGACAGGGGGCTGACAGATACGCAGTATTTT
>TRBV14|TRBJ1-6|-|-
CASSQDQEGPLHF
TGTGCCAGCAGCCAAGATCAGGAGGGCCCCCTCCACTTT
>TRBV3-1|TRBJ1-2|-|-
CASSLLEEPSPYGYTF
TGTGCCAGCAGCCTGTTGGAGGAGCCGTCTCCATATGGCTACACCTTC
>TRBV13|TRBJ2-3|-|-
CASSLSQSAQYF
TGTGCCAGCAGCTTATCTCAGTCGGCGCAGTATTTT
>TRBV29-1|TRBJ1-4|-|-
CSVGLGATNEKLFF
TGCAGCGTTGGACTTGGGGCAACTAATGAAAAACTGTTTTTT
>TRBV15|TRBJ2-2|-|-
CATSREAETGELFF
TGTGCCACCAGCAGAGAAGCTGAGACCGGGGAGCTGTTTTTT
>TRBV6-5|TRBJ2-5|-|-
CASGHPEEETQYF
TGTGCCAGTGGACACCCAGAAGAAGAGACCCAGTACTTC
>TRBV30|TRBJ2-5|-|-
CAWRIAVGPLRWTQYF
TGTGCCTGGAGAATCGCGGTGGGACCCCTTCGATGGACCCAGTACTTC
>TRBV18|TRBJ2-3|-|-
CASSPDLTDTQYF
TGTGCCAGCTCACCAGACTTAACAGATACGCAGTATTTT
>TRBV29-1|TRBJ2-3|-|once
CSVEARFGDTQYF
TGCAGCGTTGAAGCCAGGTTTGGAGATACGCAGTATTTT
>TRBV18|TRBJ2-5|TRBD1|-
CASSPGTGDETQYF
TGTGCCAGCTCACCAGGGACAGGGGACGAGACCCAGTACTTC
>TRBV29-1|TRBJ1-2|TRBD1|-
CSVWDRETFYGYTF
TGCAGCGTTTGGGACAGGGAGACCTTCTATGGCTACACCTTC
>TRBV20-1|TRBJ2-7|-|-
CSARSSGPSSYEQYF
TGCAGTGCTAGAAGCTCAGGCCCGAGCTCCTACGAGCAGTACTTC
>TRBV2|TRBJ2-3|-|-
CASSLSDSPDTQYF
TGTGCCAGCAGTCTCAGCGACTCTCCAGATACGCAGTATTTT
>TRBV7-9|TRBJ2-5|-|-
CASSFLRQQETQYF
TGTGCCAGCAGCTTTTTGCGACAGCAAGAGACCCAGTACTTC
>TRBV7-9|TRBJ2-5|-|-
CASSSPTSPAQETQYF
TGTGCCAGCAGCTCTCCGACTAGTCCCGCCCAAGAGACCCAGTACTTC
>TRBV5-1|TRBJ2-3|-|-
CASSFRGADTDTQYF
TGCGCCAGCAGCTTCCGGGGGGCCGACACAGATACGCAGTATTTT
>TRBV9|TRBJ2-7|-|once
CASSVGRDLYEQYF
TGTGCCAGCAGCGTAGGCAGGGATCTCTACGAGCAGTACTTC
>TRBV7-9|TRBJ1-1|-|few
CASSPRQDYEAFF
TGTGCCAGCAGCCCCAGACAGGACTATGAAGCTTTCTTT
>TRBV20-1|TRBJ1-5|-|-
CSVPRGVHSNQPQHF
TGCAGTGTACCCCGGGGAGTGCACTCAAATCAGCCCCAGCATTTT
>TRBV30|TRBJ1-1|TRBD1|-
CAWSVGQGGTEAFF
TGTGCCTGGAGTGTAGGACAGGGAGGCACTGAAGCTTTCTTT
>TRBV21-1|TRBJ1-5|-|-
CASSNNLDYQPQHF
TGTGCCAGCAGCAACAATCTCGACTATCAGCCCCAGCATTTT
>TRBV4-2|TRBJ1-2|TRBD1|-
CASSNRGNYGYTF
TGTGCCAGCAGTAACAGGGGAAACTATGGCTACACCTTC
>TRBV5-4|TRBJ2-2|-|-
CASSLAVATGELFF
TGTGCCAGCAGCTTGGCCGTCGCCACCGGGGAGCTGTTTTTT
>TRBV29-1|TRBJ1-2|-|once
CSVQVAFIDYGYTF
TGCAGCGTCCAAGTGGCCTTTATAGACTATGGCTACACCTTC
>TRBV11-2|TRBJ2-7|-|-
CASSSVMAYEQYF
TGTGCCAGCAGCTCAGTCATGGCCTACGAGCAGTACTTC
>TRBV20-1|TRBJ2-3|TRBD2|-
CSARDHGGGAVTDTQYF
TGCAGTGCTAGAGATCACGGCGGGGGGGCCGTCACAGATACGCAGTATTTT
>TRBV13|TRBJ1-2|-|few
CASSPGLNYGYTF
TGTGCCAGCAGCCCCGGATTGAACTATGGCTACACCTTC
>TRBV7-2|TRBJ2-7|TRBD2|few
CASSFSGSPYEQYF
TGTGCCAGCAGCTTTAGCGGGAGTCCCTACGAGCAGTACTTC